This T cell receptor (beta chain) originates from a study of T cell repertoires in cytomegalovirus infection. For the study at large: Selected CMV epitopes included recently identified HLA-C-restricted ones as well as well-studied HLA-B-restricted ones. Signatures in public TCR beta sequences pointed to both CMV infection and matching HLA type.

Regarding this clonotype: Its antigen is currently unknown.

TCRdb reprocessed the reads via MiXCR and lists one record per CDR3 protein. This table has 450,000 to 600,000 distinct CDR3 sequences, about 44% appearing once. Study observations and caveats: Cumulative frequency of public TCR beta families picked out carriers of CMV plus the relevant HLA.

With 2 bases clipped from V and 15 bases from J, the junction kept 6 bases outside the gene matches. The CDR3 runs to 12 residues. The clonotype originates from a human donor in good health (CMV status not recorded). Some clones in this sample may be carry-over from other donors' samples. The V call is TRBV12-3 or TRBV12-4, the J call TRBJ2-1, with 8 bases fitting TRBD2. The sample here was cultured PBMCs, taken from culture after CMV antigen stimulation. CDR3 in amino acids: CASSLLRGVGFF. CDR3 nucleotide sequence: TGTGCCAGCAGTTTACTGCGGGGGGTAGGGTTCTTC.